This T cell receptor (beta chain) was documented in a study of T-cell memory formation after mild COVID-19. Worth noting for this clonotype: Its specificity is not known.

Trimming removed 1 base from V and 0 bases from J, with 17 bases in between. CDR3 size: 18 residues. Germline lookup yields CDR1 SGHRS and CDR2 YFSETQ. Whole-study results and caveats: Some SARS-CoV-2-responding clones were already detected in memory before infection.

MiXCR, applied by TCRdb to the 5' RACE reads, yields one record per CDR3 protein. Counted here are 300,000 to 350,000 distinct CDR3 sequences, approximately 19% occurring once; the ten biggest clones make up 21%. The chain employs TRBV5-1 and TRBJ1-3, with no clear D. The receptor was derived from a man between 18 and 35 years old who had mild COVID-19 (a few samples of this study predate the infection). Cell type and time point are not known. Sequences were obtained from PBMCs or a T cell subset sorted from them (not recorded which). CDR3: CASSLRSLWRSSGNTIYF. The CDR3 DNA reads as TGCGCCAGCAGCTTGAGAAGTCTCTGGCGGAGCTCTGGAAACACCATATATTTT.